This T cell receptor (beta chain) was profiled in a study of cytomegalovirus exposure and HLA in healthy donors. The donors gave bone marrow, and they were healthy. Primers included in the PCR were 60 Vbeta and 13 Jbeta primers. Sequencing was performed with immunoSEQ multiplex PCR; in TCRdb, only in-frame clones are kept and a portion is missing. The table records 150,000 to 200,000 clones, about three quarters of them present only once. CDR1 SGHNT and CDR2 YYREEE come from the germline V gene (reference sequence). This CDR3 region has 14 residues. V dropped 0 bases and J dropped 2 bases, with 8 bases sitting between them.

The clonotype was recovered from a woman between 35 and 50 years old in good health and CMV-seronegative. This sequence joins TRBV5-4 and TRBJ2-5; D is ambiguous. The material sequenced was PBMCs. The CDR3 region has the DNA TGTGCCAGCAGCTTGGTGGAGATACAAGAGACCCAGTACTTC. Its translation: CASSLVEIQETQYF. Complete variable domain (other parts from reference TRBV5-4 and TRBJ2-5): ETGVTQSPTHLIKTRGQQVTLRCSSQSGHNTVSWYQQALGQGPQFIFQYYREEENGRGNFPPRFSGLQFPNYSSELNVNALELDDSALYLCASSLVEIQETQYFGPGTRLLVL.